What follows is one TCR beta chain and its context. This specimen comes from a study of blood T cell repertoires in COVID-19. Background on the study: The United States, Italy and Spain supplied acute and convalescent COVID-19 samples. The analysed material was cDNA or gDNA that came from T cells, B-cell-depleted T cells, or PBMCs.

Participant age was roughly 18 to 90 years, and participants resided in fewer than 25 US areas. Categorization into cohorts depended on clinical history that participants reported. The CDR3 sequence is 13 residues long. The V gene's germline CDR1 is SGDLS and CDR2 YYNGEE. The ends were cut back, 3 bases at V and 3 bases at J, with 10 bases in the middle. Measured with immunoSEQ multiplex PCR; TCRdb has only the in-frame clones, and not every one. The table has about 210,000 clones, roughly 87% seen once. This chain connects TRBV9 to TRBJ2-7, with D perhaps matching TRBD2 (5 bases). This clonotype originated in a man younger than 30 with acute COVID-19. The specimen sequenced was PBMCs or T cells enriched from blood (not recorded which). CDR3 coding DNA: TGTGCCAGCAGCGCAATACTAGGCTACGAGCAGTACTTC. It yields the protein CASSAILGYEQYF.